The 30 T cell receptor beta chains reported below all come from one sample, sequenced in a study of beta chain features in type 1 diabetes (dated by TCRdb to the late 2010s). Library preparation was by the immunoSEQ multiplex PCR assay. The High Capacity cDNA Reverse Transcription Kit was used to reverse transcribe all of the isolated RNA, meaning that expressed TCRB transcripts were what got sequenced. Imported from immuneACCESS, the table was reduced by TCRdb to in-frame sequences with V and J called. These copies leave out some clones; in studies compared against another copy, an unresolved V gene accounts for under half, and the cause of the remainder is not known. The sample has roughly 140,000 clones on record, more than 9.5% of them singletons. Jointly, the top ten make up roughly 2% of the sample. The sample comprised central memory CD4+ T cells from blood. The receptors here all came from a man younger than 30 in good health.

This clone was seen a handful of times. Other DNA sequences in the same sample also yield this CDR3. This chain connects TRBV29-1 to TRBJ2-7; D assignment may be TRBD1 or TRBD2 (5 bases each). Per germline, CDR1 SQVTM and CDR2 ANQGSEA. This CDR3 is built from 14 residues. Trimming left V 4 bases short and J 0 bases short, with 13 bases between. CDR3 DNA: TGCAGCGTTGCATCTGGTGGGGGCTCCTACGAGCAGTACTTC. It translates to CSVASGGGSYEQYF.

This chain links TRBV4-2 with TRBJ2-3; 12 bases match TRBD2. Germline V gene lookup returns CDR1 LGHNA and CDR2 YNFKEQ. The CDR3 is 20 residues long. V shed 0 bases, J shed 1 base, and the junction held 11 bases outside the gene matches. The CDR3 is CASSQDQASGGAVGTDTQYF. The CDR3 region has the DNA TGTGCCAGCAGCCAAGATCAGGCTAGCGGGGGGGCAGTGGGCACAGATACGCAGTATTTT.

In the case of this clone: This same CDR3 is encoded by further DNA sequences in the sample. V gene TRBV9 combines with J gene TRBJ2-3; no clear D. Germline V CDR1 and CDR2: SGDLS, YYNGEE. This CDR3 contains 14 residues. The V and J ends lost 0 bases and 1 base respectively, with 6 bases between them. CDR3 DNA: TGTGCCAGCAGCGTAGACCCAGGCACAGATACGCAGTATTTT. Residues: CASSVDPGTDTQYF.

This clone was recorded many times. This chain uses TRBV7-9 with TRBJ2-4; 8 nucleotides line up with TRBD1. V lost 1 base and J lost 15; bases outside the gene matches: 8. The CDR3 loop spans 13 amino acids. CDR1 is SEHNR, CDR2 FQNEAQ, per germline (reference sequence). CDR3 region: CASSLGQGAQSYF. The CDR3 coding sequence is TGTGCCAGCAGCTTAGGGCAGGGGGCGCAGTCGTACTTC.

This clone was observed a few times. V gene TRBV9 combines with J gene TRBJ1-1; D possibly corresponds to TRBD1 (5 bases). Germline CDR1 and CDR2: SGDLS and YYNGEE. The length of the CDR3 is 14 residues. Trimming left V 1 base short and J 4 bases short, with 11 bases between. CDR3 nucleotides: TGTGCCAGCAGCGTATATGGGGGTGGCACTGAAGCTTTCTTT. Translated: CASSVYGGGTEAFF.

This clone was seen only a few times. CDR3 bases: TGCGCCAGCAGCCAAGTCACAGGACAGGGGGCCGGGGAGCTGTTTTTT. Residues: CASSQVTGQGAGELFF. The chain has TRBV4-1 and TRBJ2-2; TRBD1 aligns across 10 bases. From germline, CDR1 is MGHRA and CDR2 YSYEKL. This CDR3 is built from 16 residues. The J segment lost 6 bases and the V segment lost 1 base, leaving 5 bases of the junction unmatched.

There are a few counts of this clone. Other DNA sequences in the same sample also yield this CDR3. CDR3 sequence reads: CASSSGLMNTEAFF. In DNA form, the CDR3 reads TGTGCCAGCAGTTCGGGGTTAATGAACACTGAAGCTTTCTTT. The gene calls are TRBV25-1 and TRBJ1-1; D unresolved. The germline V gene has CDR1 MGHDK and CDR2 SYGVNS. V was shortened by 5 bases and J by 0 bases, with 10 bases between the two germline ends. The CDR3 runs to 14 residues.

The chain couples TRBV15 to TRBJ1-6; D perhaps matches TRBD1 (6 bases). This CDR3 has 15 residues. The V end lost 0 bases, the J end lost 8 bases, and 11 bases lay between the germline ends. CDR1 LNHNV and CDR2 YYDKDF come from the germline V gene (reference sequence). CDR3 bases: TGTGCCACCAGCAGAGATCACAGGGCGGATTCACCCCTCCACTTT. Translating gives CATSRDHRADSPLHF.

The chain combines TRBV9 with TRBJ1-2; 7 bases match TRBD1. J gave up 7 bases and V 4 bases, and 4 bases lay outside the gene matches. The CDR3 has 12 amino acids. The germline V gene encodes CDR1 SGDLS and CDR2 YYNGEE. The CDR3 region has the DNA TGTGCCAGCAGCAAGACAGGGTTTGGCTACACCTTC. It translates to CASSKTGFGYTF. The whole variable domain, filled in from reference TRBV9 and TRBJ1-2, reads DSGVTQTPKHLITATGQRVTLRCSPRSGDLSVYWYQQSLDQGLQFLIQYYNGEERAKGNILERFSAQQFPDLHSELNLSSLELGDSALYFCASSKTGFGYTFGSGTRLTVV.

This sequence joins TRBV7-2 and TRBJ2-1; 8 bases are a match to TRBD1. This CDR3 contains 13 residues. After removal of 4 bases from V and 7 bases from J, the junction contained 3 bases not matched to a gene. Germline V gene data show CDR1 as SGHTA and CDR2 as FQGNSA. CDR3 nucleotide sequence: TGTGCCAGCAGCTCAACAGGGGGAAATGAGCAGTTCTTC. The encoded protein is CASSSTGGNEQFF.

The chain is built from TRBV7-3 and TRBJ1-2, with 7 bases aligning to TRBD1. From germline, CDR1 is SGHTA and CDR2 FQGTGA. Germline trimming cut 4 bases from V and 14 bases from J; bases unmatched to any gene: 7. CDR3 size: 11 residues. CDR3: CASSSGQVQTF. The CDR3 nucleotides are TGTGCCAGCAGCTCAGGACAGGTTCAAACCTTC.

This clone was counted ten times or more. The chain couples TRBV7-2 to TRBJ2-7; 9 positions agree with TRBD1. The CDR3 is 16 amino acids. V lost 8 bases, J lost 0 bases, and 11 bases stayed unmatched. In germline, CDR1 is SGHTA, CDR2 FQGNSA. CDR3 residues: CASDETGGAGSYEQYF. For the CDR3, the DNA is TGTGCCAGCGACGAAACAGGGGGCGCTGGCTCCTACGAGCAGTACTTC.

CDR3 bases: TGTGCCTGGAGTTACGGGACAGGGCTAGGGCAGCCCCAGCATTTT. It yields the protein CAWSYGTGLGQPQHF. The rearrangement joins TRBV30 to TRBJ1-5; 9 bases match TRBD1. CDR1 GTSNPN and CDR2 SVGIG come from the germline V gene (reference sequence). The CDR3 sequence is 15 residues long. The V segment lost 2 bases and the J segment 7 bases; nucleotides outside the gene matches: 9.

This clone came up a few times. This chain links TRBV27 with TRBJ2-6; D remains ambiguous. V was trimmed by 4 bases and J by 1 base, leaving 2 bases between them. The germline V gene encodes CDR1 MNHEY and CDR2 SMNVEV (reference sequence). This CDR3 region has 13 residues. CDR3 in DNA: TGTGCCAGCAGTTGGTCTGGGGCCAACGTCCTGACTTTC. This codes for CASSWSGANVLTF.

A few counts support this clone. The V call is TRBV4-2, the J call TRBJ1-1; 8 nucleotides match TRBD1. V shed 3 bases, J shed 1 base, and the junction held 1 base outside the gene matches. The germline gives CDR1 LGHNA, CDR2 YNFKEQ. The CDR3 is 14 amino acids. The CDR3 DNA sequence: TGTGCCAGCAGCCACGGGACAGGGAACACTGAAGCTTTCTTT. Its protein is CASSHGTGNTEAFF.

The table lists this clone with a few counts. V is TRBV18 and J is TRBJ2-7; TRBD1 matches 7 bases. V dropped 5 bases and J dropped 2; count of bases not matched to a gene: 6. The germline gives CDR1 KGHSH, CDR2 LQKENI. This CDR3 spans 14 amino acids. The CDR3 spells CASSTVQGTYEQYF. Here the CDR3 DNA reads TGTGCCAGCTCAACCGTACAGGGGACCTACGAGCAGTACTTC.

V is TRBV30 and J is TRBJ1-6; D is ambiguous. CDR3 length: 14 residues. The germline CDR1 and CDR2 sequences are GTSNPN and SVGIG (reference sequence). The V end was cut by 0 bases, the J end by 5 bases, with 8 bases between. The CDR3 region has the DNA TGTGCCTGGAGTGTAAAACTGAATAATTCACCCCTCCACTTT. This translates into CAWSVKLNNSPLHF.

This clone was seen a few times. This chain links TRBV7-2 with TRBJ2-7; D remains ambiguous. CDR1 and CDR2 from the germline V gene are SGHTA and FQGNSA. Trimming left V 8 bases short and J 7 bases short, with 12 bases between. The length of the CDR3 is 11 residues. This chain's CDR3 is CASSYSREQYF. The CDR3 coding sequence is TGTGCCAGCTCCTACAGTAGGGAGCAGTACTTC.

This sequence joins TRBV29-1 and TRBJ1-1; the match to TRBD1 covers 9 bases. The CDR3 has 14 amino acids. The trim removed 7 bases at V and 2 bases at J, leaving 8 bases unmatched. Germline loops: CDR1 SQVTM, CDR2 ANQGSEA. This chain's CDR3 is CSDTGGAGNTEAFF. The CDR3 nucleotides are TGCAGCGACACAGGGGGCGCGGGAAACACTGAAGCTTTCTTT. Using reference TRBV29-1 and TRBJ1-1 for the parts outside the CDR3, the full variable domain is SAVISQKPSRDICQRGTSLTIQCQVDSQVTMMFWYRQQPGQSLTLIATANQGSEATYESGFVIDKFPISRPNLTFSTLTVSNMSPEDSSIYLCSDTGGAGNTEAFFGQGTRLTVV.

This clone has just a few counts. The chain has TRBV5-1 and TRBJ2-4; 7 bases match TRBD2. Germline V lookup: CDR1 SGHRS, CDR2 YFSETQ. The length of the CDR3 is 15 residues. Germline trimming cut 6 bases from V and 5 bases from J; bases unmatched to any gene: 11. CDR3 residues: CASTARGEGQNIQYF. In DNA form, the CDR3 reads TGCGCCAGCACCGCCCGGGGGGAAGGCCAAAACATTCAGTACTTC.

The CDR3 loop reads CASSLGGRTVDQPQHF. CDR3 sequence (DNA): TGTGCCAGCAGCTTAGGGGGCCGGACAGTGGATCAGCCCCAGCATTTT. This sequence joins TRBV13 and TRBJ1-5; a weak D match, TRBD1 (6 bases). The CDR3 loop spans 16 amino acids. With 0 bases removed from V and 5 bases from J, the gap between germline ends came to 14 bases. Germline V gene sequence: CDR1 PRHDT, CDR2 FYEKMQ (reference sequence). The full variable domain, with the rest looked up from reference TRBV13 and TRBJ1-5, is AAGVIQSPRHLIKEKRETATLKCYPIPRHDTVYWYQQGPGQDPQFLISFYEKMQSDKGSIPDRFSAQQFSDYHSELNMSSLELGDSALYFCASSLGGRTVDQPQHFGDGTRLSIL.

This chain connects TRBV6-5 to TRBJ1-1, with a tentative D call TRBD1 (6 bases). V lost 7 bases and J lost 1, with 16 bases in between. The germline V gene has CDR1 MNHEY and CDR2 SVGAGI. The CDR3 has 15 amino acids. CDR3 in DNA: TGTGCCAGCACCCTCACAGGGCGCAAGAACACTGAAGCTTTCTTT. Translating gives CASTLTGRKNTEAFF.

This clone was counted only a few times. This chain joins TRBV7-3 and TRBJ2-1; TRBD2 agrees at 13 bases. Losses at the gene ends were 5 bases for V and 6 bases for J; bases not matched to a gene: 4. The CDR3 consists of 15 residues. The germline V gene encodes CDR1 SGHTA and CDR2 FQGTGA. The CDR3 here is CASSPWTSGSNEQFF. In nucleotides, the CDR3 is TGTGCCAGCAGCCCTTGGACTAGCGGGAGCAATGAGCAGTTCTTC.

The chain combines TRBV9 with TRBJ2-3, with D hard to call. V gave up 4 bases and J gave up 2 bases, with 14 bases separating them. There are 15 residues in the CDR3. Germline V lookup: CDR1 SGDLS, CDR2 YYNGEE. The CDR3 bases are TGTGCCAGCAGCCCTCGACTGACTTCCACAGATACGCAGTATTTT. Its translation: CASSPRLTSTDTQYF.

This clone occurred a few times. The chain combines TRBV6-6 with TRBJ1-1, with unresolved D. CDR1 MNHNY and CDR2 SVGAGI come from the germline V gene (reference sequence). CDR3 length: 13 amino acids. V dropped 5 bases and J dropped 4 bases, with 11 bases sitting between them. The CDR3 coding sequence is TGTGCCAGCAGTCCCGGGCCCCTCACTGAAGCTTTCTTT. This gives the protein CASSPGPLTEAFF.

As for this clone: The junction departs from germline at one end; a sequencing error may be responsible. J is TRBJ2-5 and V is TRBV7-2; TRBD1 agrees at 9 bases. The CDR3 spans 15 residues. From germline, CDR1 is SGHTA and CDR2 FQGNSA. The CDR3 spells CASSQGDRVQETQYF. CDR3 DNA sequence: TGCGCCAGCAGCCAAGGGGACAGGGTCCAAGAGACCCAGTACTTC.

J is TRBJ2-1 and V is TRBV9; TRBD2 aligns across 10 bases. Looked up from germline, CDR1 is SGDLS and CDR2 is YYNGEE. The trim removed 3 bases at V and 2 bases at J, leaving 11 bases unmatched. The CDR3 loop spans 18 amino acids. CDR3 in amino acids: CASSEQPVSGGAYNEQFF. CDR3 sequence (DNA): TGTGCCAGCAGCGAACAGCCTGTGAGCGGGGGGGCCTACAATGAGCAGTTCTTC.

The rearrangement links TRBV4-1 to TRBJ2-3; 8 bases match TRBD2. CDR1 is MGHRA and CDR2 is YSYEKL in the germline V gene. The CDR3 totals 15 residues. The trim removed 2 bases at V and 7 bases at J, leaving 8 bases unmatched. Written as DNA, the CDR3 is TGCGCCAGCAGCCAAACCCAGCGGGAGTCAAATACGCAGTATTTT. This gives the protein CASSQTQRESNTQYF.

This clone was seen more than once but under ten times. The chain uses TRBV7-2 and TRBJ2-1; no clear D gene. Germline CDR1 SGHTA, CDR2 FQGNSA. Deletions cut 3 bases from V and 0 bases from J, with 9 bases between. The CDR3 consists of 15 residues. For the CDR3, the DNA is TGTGCCAGCAGCTTCACGGCCTTCTCCTACAATGAGCAGTTCTTC. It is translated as CASSFTAFSYNEQFF.

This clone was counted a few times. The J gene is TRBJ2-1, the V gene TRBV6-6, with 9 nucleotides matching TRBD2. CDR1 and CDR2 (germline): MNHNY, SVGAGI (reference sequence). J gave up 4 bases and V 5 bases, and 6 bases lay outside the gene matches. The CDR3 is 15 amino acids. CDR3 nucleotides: TGTGCCAGCAGTGCAATTAGCGGGAGATACAATGAGCAGTTCTTC. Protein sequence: CASSAISGRYNEQFF.